This T cell receptor (beta chain) stems from a study of cytomegalovirus exposure and HLA in healthy donors. Across the study: Researchers found that about four fifths of over 350 genotyped donors fell within the Caucasian-associated ancestry cluster. Study-wide findings and caveats: TCR beta chain V- and J-gene trimming was linked, in a later analysis, to a missense variant in DCLRE1C.

Germline CDR1 is MNHNS and CDR2 is SASEGT. The CDR3 covers 13 residues. V lost 7 bases, J lost 1 base, and 10 bases lay in between. Amplification used 60 Vbeta primers and 13 Jbeta primers. Some clones are missing from TCRdb's copy, which holds only in-frame ones; the method was immunoSEQ multiplex PCR. The table has roughly 120,000 clones, about three quarters seen once. In the case of this clone: Its target is unknown.

The donors were healthy bone marrow donors. This TCR was recovered from a woman aged 30 to 39 in good health and CMV-seronegative. The sample was PBMCs. This chain connects TRBV6-1 to TRBJ1-1; a weak D match, TRBD1 (6 bases). The CDR3 DNA sequence: TGTGCCAGCATCTGGACAGCGAACACTGAAGCTTTCTTT. Translated: CASIWTANTEAFF.